This T cell receptor beta chain stems from a study of molecular identifiers for immune sequencing clone quantification. Naive CD8 T cells were picked out by sorting for CD8+CD4-CCR7+CD45RA+. The use of previously described methods and listed TCR primers produced the bulk TCR libraries. Each CDR3 protein gets one entry after TCRdb re-called the PCR reads with MiXCR. Of 550,000 to 750,000 distinct CDR3 sequences in the sample, 20% were seen once. The CDR3 is made up of 16 amino acids. V lost 1 base, J lost 0 bases, and 9 bases lay in between. Germline CDR1 reads MGHRA; CDR2 reads YSYEKL. Many counts were recorded for this clonotype.

The origin of this receptor is a human donor in good health. Some libraries in this study had Jurkat cell RNA spiked in. This chain uses TRBV4-1 with TRBJ1-4; D is undetermined. Sequenced sample: naive CD8+ T cells from blood, with Jurkat cell RNA spiked in. Subset described: FACS-sorted CD8+CD4-CCR7+CD45RA+ naive T cells. CDR3: CASSQGFTATNEKLFF. In DNA form, the CDR3 reads TGCGCCAGCAGCCAAGGGTTCACGGCAACTAATGAAAAACTGTTTTTT.